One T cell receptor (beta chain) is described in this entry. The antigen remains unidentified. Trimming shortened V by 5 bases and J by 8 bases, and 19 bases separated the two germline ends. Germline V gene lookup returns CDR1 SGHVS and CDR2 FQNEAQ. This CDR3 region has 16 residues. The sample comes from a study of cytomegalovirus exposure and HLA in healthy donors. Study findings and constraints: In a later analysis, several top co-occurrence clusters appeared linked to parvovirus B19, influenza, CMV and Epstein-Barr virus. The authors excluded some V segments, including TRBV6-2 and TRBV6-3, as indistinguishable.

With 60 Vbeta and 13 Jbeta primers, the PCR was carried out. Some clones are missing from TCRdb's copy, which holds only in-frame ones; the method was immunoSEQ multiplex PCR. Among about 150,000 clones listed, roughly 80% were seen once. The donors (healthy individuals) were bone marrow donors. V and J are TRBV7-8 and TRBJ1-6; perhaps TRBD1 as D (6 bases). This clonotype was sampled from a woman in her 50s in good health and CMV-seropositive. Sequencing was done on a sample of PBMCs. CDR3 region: CASSPSSGQSYSPLHF. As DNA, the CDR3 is TGTGCCAGCAGCCCAAGCTCCGGACAGAGCTATTCACCCCTCCACTTT.